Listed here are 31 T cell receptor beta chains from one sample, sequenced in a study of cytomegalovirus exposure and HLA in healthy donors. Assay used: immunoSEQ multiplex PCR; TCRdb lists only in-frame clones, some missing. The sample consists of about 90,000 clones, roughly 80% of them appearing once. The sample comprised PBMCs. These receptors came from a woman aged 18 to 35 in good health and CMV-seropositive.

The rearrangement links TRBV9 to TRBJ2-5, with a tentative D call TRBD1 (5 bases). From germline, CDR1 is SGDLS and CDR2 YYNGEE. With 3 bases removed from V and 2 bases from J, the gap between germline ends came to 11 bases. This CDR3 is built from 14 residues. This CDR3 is CASSGGQRQETQYF. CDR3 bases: TGTGCCAGCAGCGGCGGACAAAGACAAGAGACCCAGTACTTC.

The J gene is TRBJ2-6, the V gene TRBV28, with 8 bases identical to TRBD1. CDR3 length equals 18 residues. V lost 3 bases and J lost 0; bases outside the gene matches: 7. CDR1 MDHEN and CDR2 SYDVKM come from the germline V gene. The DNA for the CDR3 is TGTGCCAGCAGTTTTCCCGACAGGGGACTCTCTGGGGCCAACGTCCTGACTTTC. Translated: CASSFPDRGLSGANVLTF. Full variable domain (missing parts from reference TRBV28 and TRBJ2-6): DVKVTQSSRYLVKRTGEKVFLECVQDMDHENMFWYRQDPGLGLRLIYFSYDVKMKEKGDIPEGYSVSREKKERFSLILESASTNQTSMYLCASSFPDRGLSGANVLTFGAGSRLTVL.

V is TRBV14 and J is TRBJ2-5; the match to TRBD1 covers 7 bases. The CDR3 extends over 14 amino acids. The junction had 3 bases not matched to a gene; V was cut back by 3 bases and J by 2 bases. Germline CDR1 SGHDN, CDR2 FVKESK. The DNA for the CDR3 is TGTGCCAGCAGCCAGCGACAGGGTCAAGAGACCCAGTACTTC. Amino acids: CASSQRQGQETQYF.

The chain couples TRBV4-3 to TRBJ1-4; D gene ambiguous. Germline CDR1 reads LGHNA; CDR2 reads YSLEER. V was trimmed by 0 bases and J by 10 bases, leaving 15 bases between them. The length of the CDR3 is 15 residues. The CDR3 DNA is TGCGCCAGCAGCCAAGATATGGTGGAGGGAGGAAAACTGTTTTTT. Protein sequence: CASSQDMVEGGKLFF.

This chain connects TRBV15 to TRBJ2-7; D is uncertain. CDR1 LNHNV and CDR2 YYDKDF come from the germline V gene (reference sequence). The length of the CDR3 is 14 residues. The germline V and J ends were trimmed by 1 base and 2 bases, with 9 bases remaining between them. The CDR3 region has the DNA TGTGCCACCAGCAGAGGCCAGGAACCCTACGAGCAGTACTTC. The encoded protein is CATSRGQEPYEQYF. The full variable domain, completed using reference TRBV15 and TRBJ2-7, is DAMVIQNPRYQVTQFGKPVTLSCSQTLNHNVMYWYQQKSSQAPKLLFHYYDKDFNNEADTPDNFQSRRPNTSFCFLDIRSPGLGDTAMYLCATSRGQEPYEQYFGPGTRLTVT.

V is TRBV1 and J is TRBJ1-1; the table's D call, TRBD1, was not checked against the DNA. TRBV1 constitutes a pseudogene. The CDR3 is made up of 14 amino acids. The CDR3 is CTSSQATGRTEAFF. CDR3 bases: TGCACCAGCAGCCAAGCTACAGGGCGAACTGAAGCTTTCTTT.

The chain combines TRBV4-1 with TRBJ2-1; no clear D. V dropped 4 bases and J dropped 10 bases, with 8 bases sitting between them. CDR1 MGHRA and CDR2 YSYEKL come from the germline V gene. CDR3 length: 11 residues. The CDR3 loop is CASSLLAEQFF. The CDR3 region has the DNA TGCGCCAGCAGCCTTCTGGCCGAGCAGTTCTTC.

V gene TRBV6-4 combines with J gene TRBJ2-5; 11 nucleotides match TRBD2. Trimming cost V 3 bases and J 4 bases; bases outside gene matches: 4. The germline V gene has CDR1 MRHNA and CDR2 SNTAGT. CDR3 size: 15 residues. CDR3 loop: CASSEGSGGAETQYF. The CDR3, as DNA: TGTGCCAGCAGTGAAGGTAGCGGGGGGGCAGAGACCCAGTACTTC.

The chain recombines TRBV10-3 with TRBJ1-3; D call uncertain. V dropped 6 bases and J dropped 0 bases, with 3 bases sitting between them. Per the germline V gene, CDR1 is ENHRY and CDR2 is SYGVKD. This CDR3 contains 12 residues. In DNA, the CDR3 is TGTGCCATCAGACTCTCTGGAAACACCATATATTTT. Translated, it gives CAIRLSGNTIYF.

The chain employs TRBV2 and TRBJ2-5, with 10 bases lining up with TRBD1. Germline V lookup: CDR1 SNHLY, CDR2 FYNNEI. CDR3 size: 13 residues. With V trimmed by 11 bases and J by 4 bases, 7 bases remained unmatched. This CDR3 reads CASRGQGGETQYF. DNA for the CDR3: TGTGCCTCCCGTGGACAGGGGGGAGAGACCCAGTACTTC. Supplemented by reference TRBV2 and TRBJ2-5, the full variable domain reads EPEVTQTPSHQVTQMGQEVILRCVPISNHLYFYWYRQILGQKVEFLVSFYNNEISEKSEIFDDQFSVERPDGSNFTLKIRSTKLEDSAMYFCASRGQGGETQYFGPGTRLLVL.

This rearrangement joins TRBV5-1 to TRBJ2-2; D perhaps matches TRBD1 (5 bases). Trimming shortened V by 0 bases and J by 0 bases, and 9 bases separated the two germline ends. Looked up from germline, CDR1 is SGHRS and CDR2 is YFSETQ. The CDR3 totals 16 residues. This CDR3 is CASSLGQGSNTGELFF. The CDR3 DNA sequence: TGCGCCAGCAGCTTGGGTCAGGGTTCGAACACCGGGGAGCTGTTTTTT.

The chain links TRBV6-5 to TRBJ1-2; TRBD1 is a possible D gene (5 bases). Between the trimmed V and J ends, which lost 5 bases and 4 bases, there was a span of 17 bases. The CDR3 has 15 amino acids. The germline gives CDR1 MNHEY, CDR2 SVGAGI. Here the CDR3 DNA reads TGTGCCAGCAGTCGGACACGACAAGGTGGCTATGGCTACACCTTC. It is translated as CASSRTRQGGYGYTF.

The CDR3 spells CASSRQLQETQYF. CDR3 DNA sequence: TGTGCCAGCAGCAGACAGCTACAAGAGACCCAGTACTTC. The rearrangement joins TRBV21-1 to TRBJ2-5; the table's D call, TRBD1, has no DNA check behind it. TRBV21-1 is deemed a pseudogene. This CDR3 is 13 amino acids long.

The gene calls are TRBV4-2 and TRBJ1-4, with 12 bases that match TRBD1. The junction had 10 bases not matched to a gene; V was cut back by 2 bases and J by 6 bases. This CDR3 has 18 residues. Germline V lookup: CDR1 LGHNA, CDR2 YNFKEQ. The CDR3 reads CASSQKPGQGAGYEKLFF. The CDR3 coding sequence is TGTGCCAGCAGCCAAAAACCGGGACAGGGGGCCGGTTATGAAAAACTGTTTTTT.

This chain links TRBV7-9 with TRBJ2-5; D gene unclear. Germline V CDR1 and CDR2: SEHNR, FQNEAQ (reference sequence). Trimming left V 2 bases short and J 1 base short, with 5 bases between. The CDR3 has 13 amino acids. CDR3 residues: CASSLNLQETQYF. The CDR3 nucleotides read TGTGCCAGCAGCTTAAATCTCCAAGAGACCCAGTACTTC.

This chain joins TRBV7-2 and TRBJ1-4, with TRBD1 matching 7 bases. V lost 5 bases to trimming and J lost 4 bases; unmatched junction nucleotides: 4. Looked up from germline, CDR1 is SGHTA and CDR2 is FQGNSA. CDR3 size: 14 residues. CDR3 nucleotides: TGTGCCAGCAGCCGGACAGGCCATAATGAAAAACTGTTTTTT. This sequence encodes CASSRTGHNEKLFF.

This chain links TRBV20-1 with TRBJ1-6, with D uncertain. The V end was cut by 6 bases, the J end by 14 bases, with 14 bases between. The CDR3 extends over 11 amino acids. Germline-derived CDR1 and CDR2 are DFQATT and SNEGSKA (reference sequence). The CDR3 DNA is TGCAGTGCCTACAGAAGTGGGTCCCTCCACTTT. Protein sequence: CSAYRSGSLHF.

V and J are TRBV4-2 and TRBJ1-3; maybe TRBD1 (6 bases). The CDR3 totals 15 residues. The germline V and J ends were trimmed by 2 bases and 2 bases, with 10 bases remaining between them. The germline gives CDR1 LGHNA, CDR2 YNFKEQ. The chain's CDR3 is CASSQPQGTGNTIYF. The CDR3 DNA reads TGTGCCAGCAGCCAACCACAGGGAACTGGAAACACCATATATTTT.

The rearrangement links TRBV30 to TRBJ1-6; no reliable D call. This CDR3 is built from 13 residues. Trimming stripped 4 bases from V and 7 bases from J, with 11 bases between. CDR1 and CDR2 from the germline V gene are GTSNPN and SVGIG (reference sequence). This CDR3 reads CAWTPRENSPLHF. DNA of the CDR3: TGTGCCTGGACCCCAAGAGAAAATTCACCCCTCCACTTT.

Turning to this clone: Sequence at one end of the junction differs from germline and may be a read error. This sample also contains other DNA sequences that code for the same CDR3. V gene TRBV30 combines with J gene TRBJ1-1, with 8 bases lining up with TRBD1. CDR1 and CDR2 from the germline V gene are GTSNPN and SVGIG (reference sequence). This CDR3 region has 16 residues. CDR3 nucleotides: TGTGCCTGGAGGGACCGAACGGACAGGGAGTACACTGAAGCTTTTTTT. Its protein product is CAWRDRTDREYTEAFF.

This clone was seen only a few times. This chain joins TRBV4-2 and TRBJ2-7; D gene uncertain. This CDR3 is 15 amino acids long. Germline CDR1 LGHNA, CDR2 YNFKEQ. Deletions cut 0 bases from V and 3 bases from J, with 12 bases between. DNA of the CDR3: TGTGCCAGCAGCCAAGAGGTAGAGGTTTACTACGAGCAGTACTTC. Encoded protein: CASSQEVEVYYEQYF.

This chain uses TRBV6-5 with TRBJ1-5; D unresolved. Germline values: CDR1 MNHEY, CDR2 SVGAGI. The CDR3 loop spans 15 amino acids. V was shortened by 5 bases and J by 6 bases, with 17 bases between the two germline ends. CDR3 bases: TGTGCCAGCAGTCTAGATGACCGCTTGGGTCAGCCCCAGCATTTT. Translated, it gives CASSLDDRLGQPQHF.

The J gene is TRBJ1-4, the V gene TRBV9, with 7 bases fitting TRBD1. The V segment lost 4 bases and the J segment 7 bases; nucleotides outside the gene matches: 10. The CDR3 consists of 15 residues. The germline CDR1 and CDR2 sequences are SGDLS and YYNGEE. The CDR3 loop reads CASSPRVGGGEKLFF. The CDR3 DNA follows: TGTGCCAGCAGCCCGAGGGTAGGGGGCGGTGAAAAACTGTTTTTT.

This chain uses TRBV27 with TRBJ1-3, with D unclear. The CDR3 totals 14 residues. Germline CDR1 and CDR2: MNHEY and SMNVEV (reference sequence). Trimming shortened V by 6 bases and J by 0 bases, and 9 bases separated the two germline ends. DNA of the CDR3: TGTGCCAGCAGCCCCCAACACTCTGGAAACACCATATATTTT. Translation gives CASSPQHSGNTIYF.

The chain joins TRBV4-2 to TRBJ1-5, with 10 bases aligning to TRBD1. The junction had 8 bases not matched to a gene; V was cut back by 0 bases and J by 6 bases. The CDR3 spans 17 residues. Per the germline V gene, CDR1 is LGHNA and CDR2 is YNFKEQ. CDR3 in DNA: TGTGCCAGCAGCCAAGATCGGGACAGGGGCTTAACTCAGCCCCAGCATTTT. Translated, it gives CASSQDRDRGLTQPQHF.

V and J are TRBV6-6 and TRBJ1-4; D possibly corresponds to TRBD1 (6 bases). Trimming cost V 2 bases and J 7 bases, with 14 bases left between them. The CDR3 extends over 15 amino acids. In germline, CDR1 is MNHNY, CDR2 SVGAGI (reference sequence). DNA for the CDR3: TGTGCCAGCAGTTACGGTGGCAGGGGAGCTGAAAAACTGTTTTTT. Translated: CASSYGGRGAEKLFF.

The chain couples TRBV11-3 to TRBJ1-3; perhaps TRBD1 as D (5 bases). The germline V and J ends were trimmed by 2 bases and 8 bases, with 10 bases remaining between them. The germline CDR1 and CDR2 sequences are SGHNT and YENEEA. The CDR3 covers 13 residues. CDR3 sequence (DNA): TGTGCCAGCAGCTTAAGCAGGGTTGACACCATATATTTT. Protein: CASSLSRVDTIYF.

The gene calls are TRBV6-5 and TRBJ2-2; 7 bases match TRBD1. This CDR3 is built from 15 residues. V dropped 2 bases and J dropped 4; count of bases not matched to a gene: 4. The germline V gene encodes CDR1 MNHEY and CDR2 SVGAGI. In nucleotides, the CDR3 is TGTGCCAGCAGTTACAGGGGGCTCGGCACCGGGGAGCTGTTTTTT. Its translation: CASSYRGLGTGELFF.

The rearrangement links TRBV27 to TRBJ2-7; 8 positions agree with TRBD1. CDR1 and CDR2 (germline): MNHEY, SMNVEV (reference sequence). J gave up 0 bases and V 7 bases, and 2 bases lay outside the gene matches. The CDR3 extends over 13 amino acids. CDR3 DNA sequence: TGTGCCAGCAACGACAGGGGCTCCTACGAGCAGTACTTC. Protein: CASNDRGSYEQYF.

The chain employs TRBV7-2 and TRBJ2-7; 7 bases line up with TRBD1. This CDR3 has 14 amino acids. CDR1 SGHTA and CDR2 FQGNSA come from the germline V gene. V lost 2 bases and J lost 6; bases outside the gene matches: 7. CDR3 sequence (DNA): TGTGCCAGCAGCTTATCCGTCTGGGACAGCGAGCAGTACTTC. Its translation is CASSLSVWDSEQYF.

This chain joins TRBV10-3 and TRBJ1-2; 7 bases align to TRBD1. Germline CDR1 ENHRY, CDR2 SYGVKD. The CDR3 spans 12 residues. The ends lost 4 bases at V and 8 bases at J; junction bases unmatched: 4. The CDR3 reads CAISAQGEGYTF. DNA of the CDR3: TGTGCCATCAGTGCCCAGGGGGAAGGCTACACCTTC.